This record looks at one TCR beta chain sequence and its context. Sequenced by immunoSEQ multiplex PCR; TCRdb stores in-frame clones only, minus some. Seen here are hundreds of thousands of clones, around 81% observed once, and the top ten hold around 4.2%. These data originate in a study of blood T cell repertoires in COVID-19. Study summary: The cDNA or gDNA used as material had been derived from T cells, B-cell-depleted T cells, or PBMCs.

Germline CDR1 and CDR2: MNHNS and SASEGT. The CDR3 consists of 19 residues. The V and J ends lost 1 base and 4 bases respectively, with 23 bases between them. Sequencing was performed on peripheral blood. The TCR comes from a woman between 45 and 65 years old with active or convalescent COVID-19. The chain joins TRBV6-1 to TRBJ2-1, with D perhaps matching TRBD2 (5 bases). Here the CDR3 reads CASSEEGVGIHGVYNEQFF. The CDR3 region has the DNA TGTGCCAGCAGTGAAGAGGGTGTAGGGATACACGGGGTGTACAATGAGCAGTTCTTC.